The 18 T cell receptor beta chains in this list originate from one sample, sequenced in a study of spatial heterogeneity in lung cancer. Study-wide findings and caveats: For expanded intratumoral alpha and beta TCRs, counts tracked tumor mutation counts.

TCRdb re-called the 5' RACE reads through MiXCR, storing one row per CDR3 protein. This sample carries 15,000 to 20,000 distinct CDR3 sequences, 5.5% to 8.5% of them seen once, and the ten largest clones take roughly 20%. Their target antigens are unknown. Documented time point: sample taken at primary tumor resection. The source was lung tumor tissue, collected at surgery. The receptors stem from a female donor with early-stage non-small cell lung cancer.

This clonotype has at least ten counts. The chain couples TRBV6-2 or TRBV6-3 to TRBJ2-7; D ambiguous. The CDR3 covers 17 residues. V was shortened by 2 bases and J by 1 base, with 18 bases between the two germline ends. In germline, CDR1 is MNHEY, CDR2 SVGEGT. As DNA, the CDR3 is TGTGCCAGCAGTTACACCACCAACCCGGGCCCGTCCTACGAGCAGTACTTC. Translating gives CASSYTTNPGPSYEQYF.

This clonotype was counted ten times or more. The V call is TRBV3-1, the J call TRBJ2-1; the match to TRBD1 covers 8 bases. Germline V CDR1 and CDR2: LGHDT, YNNKEL (reference sequence). V was pared by 2 bases and J by 6 bases, with 9 bases of the junction left unmatched. This CDR3 has 16 amino acids. The CDR3 region has the DNA TGTGCCAGCAGCCAAATGGGGGACAGGTTTATCAATGAGCAGTTCTTC. This translates into CASSQMGDRFINEQFF.

The chain employs TRBV29-1 and TRBJ1-1, with TRBD1 identical over 8 bases. V was pared by 6 bases and J by 3 bases, with 9 bases of the junction left unmatched. The CDR3 length is 14 residues. The V gene's germline CDR1 is SQVTM and CDR2 ANQGSEA. The CDR3 sequence: CSVERQGMYTEAFF. The CDR3 DNA is TGCAGCGTGGAAAGACAGGGGATGTACACTGAAGCTTTCTTT.

By share, this clonotype counts as medium-sized. The chain recombines TRBV6-1 with TRBJ1-6; maybe TRBD1 (6 bases). Trimming took off 3 bases at V and 5 bases at J, with 8 bases between the two ends. Germline V gene data show CDR1 as MNHNS and CDR2 as SASEGT. This CDR3 is built from 14 residues. The CDR3 DNA reads TGTGCCAGCAGTGACCCAGGGGATAATTCACCCCTCCACTTT. Translated, it gives CASSDPGDNSPLHF.

This clonotype has a count of ten or more. This chain links TRBV12-3 or TRBV12-4 with TRBJ1-6; D possibly corresponds to TRBD1 (5 bases). V shed 6 bases and J shed 6 bases, with 12 bases lying between them. The CDR3 consists of 14 residues. DNA of the CDR3: TGTGCCAGCAGGCTGGGGGTTCTTAATTCACCCCTCCACTTT. Translation gives CASRLGVLNSPLHF.

The genes are TRBV6-5 and TRBJ1-1, with TRBD1 as a possible D gene (6 bases). Trimming pared 7 bases from V and 4 bases from J, leaving 16 bases between. Germline CDR1 MNHEY, CDR2 SVGAGI. The CDR3 has 14 amino acids. The CDR3 reads CASNLQGGSTEAFF. In DNA, the CDR3 is TGTGCCAGCAACTTACAGGGAGGGAGCACTGAAGCTTTCTTT.

This clonotype was seen ten or more times. The genes are TRBV5-1 and TRBJ1-1; D is perhaps TRBD1 (6 bases). V shed 0 bases and J shed 1 base, with 10 bases lying between them. Germline loops: CDR1 SGHRS, CDR2 YFSETQ. This CDR3 has 15 amino acids. The CDR3 DNA follows: TGCGCCAGCAGCTTGGCGGGGGGCCCGAACACTGAAGCTTTCTTT. Amino acids: CASSLAGGPNTEAFF. The variable domain in full, with the rest retrieved from reference TRBV5-1 and TRBJ1-1, is KAGVTQTPRYLIKTRGQQVTLSCSPISGHRSVSWYQQTPGQGLQFLFEYFSETQRNKGNFPGRFSGRQFSNSRSEMNVSTLELGDSALYLCASSLAGGPNTEAFFGQGTRLTVV.

CDR3 loop: CSVTDFEQFF. The CDR3 DNA sequence: TGCAGTGTCACGGATTTCGAGCAGTTCTTC. This chain uses TRBV20-1 with TRBJ2-1; D remains unclear. There are 10 residues in the CDR3. In germline, CDR1 is DFQATT, CDR2 SNEGSKA (reference sequence). V was trimmed by 7 bases and J by 10 bases, leaving 11 bases between them.

This clonotype appeared many times. The gene calls are TRBV24-1 and TRBJ2-3, with TRBD1 matching over 7 bases. With V trimmed by 4 bases and J by 0 bases, 6 bases remained unmatched. Germline values: CDR1 KGHDR, CDR2 SFDVKD. This CDR3 has 16 residues. The CDR3 is CATSEETGSSTDTQYF. The CDR3 coding sequence is TGTGCCACCAGTGAAGAGACAGGGTCTAGCACAGATACGCAGTATTTT.

The chain carries TRBV10-3 and TRBJ1-5; a possible D gene is TRBD1 (5 bases). Deletions cut 7 bases from V and 4 bases from J, with 14 bases between. This CDR3 comprises 14 residues. Per germline, CDR1 ENHRY and CDR2 SYGVKD. The CDR3 bases are TGTGCCATCAAGGACGACAGTCGGAATCAGCCCCAGCATTTT. Its translation is CAIKDDSRNQPQHF.

DNA for the CDR3: TGCGCCAGCAGCTTGACCGCTGGGACAGGGGGACGCAATGAGCAGTTCTTC. Translated, it gives CASSLTAGTGGRNEQFF. This chain links TRBV5-1 with TRBJ2-1, with TRBD1 matching over 11 bases. Germline CDR1 SGHRS, CDR2 YFSETQ. This CDR3 is built from 17 residues. The V segment lost 1 base and the J segment 6 bases; nucleotides outside the gene matches: 9.

This clonotype has at least ten counts. This CDR3 is CASSLVGGETQYF. The CDR3 DNA sequence: TGTGCCAGCAGCTTAGTAGGGGGGGAGACCCAGTACTTC. This rearrangement joins TRBV7-6 to TRBJ2-5; D is perhaps TRBD1 or TRBD2 (6 bases each). Trimming took 1 base from V and 5 from J, leaving 8 bases between them. Germline CDR1 and CDR2: SGHVS and FNYEAQ. There are 13 residues in the CDR3.

V is TRBV20-1 and J is TRBJ1-6; the D gene is possibly TRBD1 (6 bases). Germline V lookup: CDR1 DFQATT, CDR2 SNEGSKA (reference sequence). V shed 2 bases and J shed 8 bases, with 16 bases lying between them. This CDR3 contains 15 residues. The CDR3 DNA sequence: TGCAGTGCTAGAAAACACCGGGACATTGATTCACCCCTCCACTTT. Protein: CSARKHRDIDSPLHF.

This clonotype was observed at least ten times. This rearrangement joins TRBV5-1 to TRBJ2-3; a weak D match, TRBD1 (6 bases). This CDR3 region has 18 residues. Germline V gene sequence: CDR1 SGHRS, CDR2 YFSETQ. V lost 1 base and J 0 bases, leaving 18 bases between the germline ends. The CDR3 sequence is CASSLPLEVGASTDTQYF. The DNA for the CDR3 is TGCGCCAGCAGCTTGCCTCTGGAGGTGGGGGCTAGCACAGATACGCAGTATTTT.

The chain joins TRBV2 to TRBJ1-2, with D hard to call. The CDR3 covers 13 residues. V was clipped by 8 bases and J by 3 bases, with 13 bases between them. Germline CDR1 and CDR2: SNHLY and FYNNEI. The DNA for the CDR3 is TGTGCCAGCGCGGAGCTTGAGGACTATGGCTACACCTTC. It codes for CASAELEDYGYTF.

The table lists this clonotype with many counts. V gene TRBV5-1 combines with J gene TRBJ1-1, with TRBD1 matching over 10 bases. V was clipped by 3 bases and J by 7 bases; unmatched bases: 9. This CDR3 comprises 15 residues. Germline V gene data show CDR1 as SGHRS and CDR2 as YFSETQ. In DNA form, the CDR3 reads TGCGCCAGCAGCTGGAGGGGGACAGGGGAAAGTGAAGCTTTCTTT. Amino acid sequence: CASSWRGTGESEAFF.

This clonotype has a count of ten or more. V gene TRBV4-3 combines with J gene TRBJ1-1; D remains unclear. The CDR3 totals 13 residues. Deletions cut 3 bases from V and 1 base from J, with 6 bases between. The germline CDR1 and CDR2 sequences are LGHNA and YSLEER. In DNA form, the CDR3 reads TGCGCCAGCAGCCAGGGAGAGAACACTGAAGCTTTCTTT. Protein product: CASSQGENTEAFF.

This clonotype occurred many times. In DNA form, the CDR3 reads TGTGCCGGAACCCCGGGACGTAAAGCTAATTCACCCCTCCACTTT. Its protein product is CAGTPGRKANSPLHF. The chain recombines TRBV28 with TRBJ1-6, with D possibly matching TRBD1 (5 bases). V was trimmed by 11 bases and J by 6 bases, leaving 20 bases between them. Germline assignment: CDR1 MDHEN and CDR2 SYDVKM. The CDR3 loop spans 15 amino acids.